This entry concerns a single TCR beta chain. The CDR3 is 18 residues long. Germline trimming cut 1 base from V and 0 bases from J; bases unmatched to any gene: 6. CDR1 and CDR2 (germline): MGHDK, SYGVNS. The sample belongs to a study of blood T cell repertoires in COVID-19. This table comes from immunoSEQ multiplex PCR, and its TCRdb copy is limited to in-frame clones, with some not included. Of 20,000 to 30,000 clones detected, approximately 85% appear once; the ten largest clones hold 25% to 30%. The chain joins TRBV25-1 to TRBJ2-6; 7 bases map to TRBD1. Sequenced material: peripheral blood. The receptor's source is a human donor with active COVID-19. The donor label of this sample is uncertain. Here the CDR3 DNA reads TGTGCCAGCAGTGAATCCTCAGGGGGAACCTCTGGGGCCAACGTCCTGACTTTC. This encodes CASSESSGGTSGANVLTF.